The table lists the clone carrying this T cell receptor beta chain with many counts. Its antigen is as yet unknown. This specimen belongs to a study of neurological immune-mediated disorders. Overall study findings and caveats: Multiple sclerosis, the disease with the least TCR clonal expansion, fell below healthy controls, whereas HTLV-1-associated myelopathy showed the most.

Germline V gene lookup returns CDR1 MNHEY and CDR2 SVGAGI. V was trimmed by 0 bases and J by 5 bases, leaving 10 bases between them. The CDR3 runs 14 residues. TCRdb processed the 5' RACE reads anew with MiXCR; each CDR3 protein has one entry. The sample consists of approximately 30,000 distinct CDR3 sequences, 20% to 25% of them appearing once. Material: PBMCs. This TCR was recovered from a woman aged 55-70 years in good health. The V gene is TRBV6-5, the J gene TRBJ2-5; perhaps TRBD2 as D (6 bases). For the CDR3, the DNA is TGTGCCAGCAGTTACTCGGGGGGTTATGAGACCCAGTACTTC. Translating gives CASSYSGGYETQYF.